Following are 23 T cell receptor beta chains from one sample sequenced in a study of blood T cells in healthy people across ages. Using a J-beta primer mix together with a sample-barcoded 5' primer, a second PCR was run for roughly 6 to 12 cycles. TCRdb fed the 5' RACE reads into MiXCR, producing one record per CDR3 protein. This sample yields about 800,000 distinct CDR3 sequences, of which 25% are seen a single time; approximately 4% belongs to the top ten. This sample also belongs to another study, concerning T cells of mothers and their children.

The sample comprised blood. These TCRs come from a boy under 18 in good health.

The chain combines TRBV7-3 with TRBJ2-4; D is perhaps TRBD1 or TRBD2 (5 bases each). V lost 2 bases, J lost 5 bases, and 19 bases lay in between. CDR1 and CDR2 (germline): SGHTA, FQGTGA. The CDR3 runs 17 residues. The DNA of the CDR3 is TGTGCCAGCAGCTTAGGGATCCGGGAAGGGGCCCAAAACATTCAGTACTTC. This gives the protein CASSLGIREGAQNIQYF.

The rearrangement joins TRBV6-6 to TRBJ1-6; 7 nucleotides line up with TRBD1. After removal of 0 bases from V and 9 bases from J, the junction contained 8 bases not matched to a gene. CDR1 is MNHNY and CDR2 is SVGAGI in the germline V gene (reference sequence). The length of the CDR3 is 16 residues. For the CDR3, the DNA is TGTGCCAGCAGTTACTCGATTCGGCAGGGGGGTTCACCCCTCCACTTT. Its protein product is CASSYSIRQGGSPLHF.

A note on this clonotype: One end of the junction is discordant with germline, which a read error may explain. The CDR3 bases are TGTGCCATCAGTGAGAAGCGGGAGGTTCAGTACGGGCAGTACTTC. Amino acids: CAISEKREVQYGQYF. The V gene is TRBV10-3, the J gene TRBJ2-7; TRBD2 aligns across 9 bases. This CDR3 region has 15 residues. In germline, CDR1 is ENHRY, CDR2 SYGVKD.

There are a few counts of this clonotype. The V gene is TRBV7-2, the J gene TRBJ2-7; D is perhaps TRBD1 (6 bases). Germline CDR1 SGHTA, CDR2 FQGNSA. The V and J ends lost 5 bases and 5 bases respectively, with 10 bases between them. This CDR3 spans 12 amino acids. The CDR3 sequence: CASSQGPNEQYF. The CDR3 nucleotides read TGTGCCAGCAGCCAGGGGCCGAACGAGCAGTACTTC.

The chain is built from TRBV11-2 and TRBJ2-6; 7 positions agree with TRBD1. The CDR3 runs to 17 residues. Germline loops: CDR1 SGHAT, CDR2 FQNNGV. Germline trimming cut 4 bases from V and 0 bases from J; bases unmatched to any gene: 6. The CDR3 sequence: CASSYWGQISGANVLTF. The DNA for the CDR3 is TGTGCCAGCAGCTACTGGGGACAGATCTCTGGGGCCAACGTCCTGACTTTC.

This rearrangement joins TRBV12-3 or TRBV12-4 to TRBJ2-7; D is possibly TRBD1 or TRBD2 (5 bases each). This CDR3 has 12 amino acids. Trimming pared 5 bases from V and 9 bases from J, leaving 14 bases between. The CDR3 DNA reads TGTGCCAGCAGTCCGGGACGGCGCGCGCAGTACTTC. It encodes CASSPGRRAQYF.

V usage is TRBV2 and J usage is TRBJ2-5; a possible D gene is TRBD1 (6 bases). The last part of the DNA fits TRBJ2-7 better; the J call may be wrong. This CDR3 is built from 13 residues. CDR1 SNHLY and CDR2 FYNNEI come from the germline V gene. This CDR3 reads CASVQDRSYEQYF. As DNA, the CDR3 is TGTGCCAGCGTGCAGGACAGATCCTACGAGCAGTACTTC.

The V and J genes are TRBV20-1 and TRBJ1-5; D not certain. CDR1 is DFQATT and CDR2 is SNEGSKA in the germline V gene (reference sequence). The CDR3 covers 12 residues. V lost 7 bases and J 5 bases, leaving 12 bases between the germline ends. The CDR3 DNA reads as TGCAGTGTGCGTGGGGTGGATCAGCCCCAGCATTTT. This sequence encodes CSVRGVDQPQHF.

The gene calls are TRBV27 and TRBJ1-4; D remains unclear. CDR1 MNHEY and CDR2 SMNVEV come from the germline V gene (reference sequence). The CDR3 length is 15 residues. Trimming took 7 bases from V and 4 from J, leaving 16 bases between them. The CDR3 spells CASTETPGLNEKLFF. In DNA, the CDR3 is TGTGCCAGCACCGAGACCCCTGGCCTTAATGAAAAACTGTTTTTT.

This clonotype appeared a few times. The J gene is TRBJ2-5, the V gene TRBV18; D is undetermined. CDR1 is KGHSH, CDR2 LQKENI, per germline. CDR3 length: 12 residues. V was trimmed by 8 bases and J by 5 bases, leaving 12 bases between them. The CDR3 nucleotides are TGTGCCAGCAGCCCTCCCTCGGAGACCCAGTACTTC. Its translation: CASSPPSETQYF.

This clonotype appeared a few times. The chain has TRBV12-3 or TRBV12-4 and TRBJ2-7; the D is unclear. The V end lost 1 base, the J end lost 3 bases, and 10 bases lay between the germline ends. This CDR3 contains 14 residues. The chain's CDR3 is CASSLGTARYEQYF. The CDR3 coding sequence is TGTGCCAGCAGTTTAGGAACAGCTCGCTACGAGCAGTACTTC.

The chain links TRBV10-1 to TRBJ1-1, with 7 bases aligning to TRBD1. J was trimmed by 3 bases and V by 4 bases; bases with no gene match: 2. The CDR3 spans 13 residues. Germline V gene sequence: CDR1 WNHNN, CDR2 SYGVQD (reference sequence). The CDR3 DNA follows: TGCGCCAGCAGTGCAGGGGGGTACACTGAAGCTTTCTTT. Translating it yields CASSAGGYTEAFF.

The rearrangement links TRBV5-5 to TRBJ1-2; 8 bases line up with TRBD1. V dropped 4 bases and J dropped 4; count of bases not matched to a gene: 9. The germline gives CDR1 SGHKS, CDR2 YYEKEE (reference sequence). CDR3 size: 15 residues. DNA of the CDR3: TGTGCCAGCAGCCCGTCGGGACAGGAGGCCTATGGCTACACCTTC. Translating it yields CASSPSGQEAYGYTF. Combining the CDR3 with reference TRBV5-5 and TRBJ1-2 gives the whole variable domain DAGVTQSPTHLIKTRGQQVTLRCSPISGHKSVSWYQQVLGQGPQFIFQYYEKEERGRGNFPDRFSARQFPNYSSELNVNALLLGDSALYLCASSPSGQEAYGYTFGSGTRLTVV.

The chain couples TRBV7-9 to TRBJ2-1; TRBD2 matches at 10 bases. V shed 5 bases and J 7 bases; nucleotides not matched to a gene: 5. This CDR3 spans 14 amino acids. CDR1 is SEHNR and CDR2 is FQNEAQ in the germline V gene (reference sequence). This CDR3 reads CASSPFSGGNEQFF. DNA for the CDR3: TGTGCCAGCAGCCCCTTTAGCGGGGGGAATGAGCAGTTCTTC.

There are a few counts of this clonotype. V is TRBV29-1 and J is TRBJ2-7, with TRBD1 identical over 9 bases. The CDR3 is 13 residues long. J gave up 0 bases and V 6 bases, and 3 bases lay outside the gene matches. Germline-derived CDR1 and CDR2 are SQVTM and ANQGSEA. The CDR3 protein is CSVKTGGSYEQYF. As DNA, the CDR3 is TGCAGCGTCAAGACAGGGGGCTCCTACGAGCAGTACTTC.

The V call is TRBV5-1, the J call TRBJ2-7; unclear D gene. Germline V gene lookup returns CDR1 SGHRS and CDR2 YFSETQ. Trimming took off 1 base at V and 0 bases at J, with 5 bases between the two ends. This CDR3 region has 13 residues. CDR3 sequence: CASSLSHSYEQYF. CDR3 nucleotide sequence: TGCGCCAGCAGCTTGAGCCACTCCTACGAGCAGTACTTC.

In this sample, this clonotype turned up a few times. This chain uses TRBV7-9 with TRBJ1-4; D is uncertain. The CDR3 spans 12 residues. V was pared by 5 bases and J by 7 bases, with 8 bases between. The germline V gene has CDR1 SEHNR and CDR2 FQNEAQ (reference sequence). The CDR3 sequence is CASSPVGEKLFF. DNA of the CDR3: TGTGCCAGCAGCCCGGTGGGTGAAAAACTGTTTTTT.

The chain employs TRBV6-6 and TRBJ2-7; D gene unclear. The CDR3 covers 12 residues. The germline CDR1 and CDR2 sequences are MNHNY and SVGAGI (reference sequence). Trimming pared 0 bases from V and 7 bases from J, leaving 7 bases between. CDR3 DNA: TGTGCCAGCAGTTACTCCCCCGGGGAGCAGTACTTC. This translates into CASSYSPGEQYF.

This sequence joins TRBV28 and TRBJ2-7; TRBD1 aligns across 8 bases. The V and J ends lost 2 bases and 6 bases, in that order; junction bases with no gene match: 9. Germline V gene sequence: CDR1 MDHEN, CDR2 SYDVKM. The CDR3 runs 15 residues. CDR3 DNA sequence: TGTGCCAGCAGTTTAGGGGCAGGGGGCCTTTTCGAGCAGTACTTC. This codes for CASSLGAGGLFEQYF.

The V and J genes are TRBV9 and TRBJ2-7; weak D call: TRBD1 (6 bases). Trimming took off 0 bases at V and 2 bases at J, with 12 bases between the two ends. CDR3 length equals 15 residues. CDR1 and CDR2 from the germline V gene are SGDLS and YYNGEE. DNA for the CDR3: TGTGCCAGCAGCGTAGAACAGGGTGAAACCTACGAGCAGTACTTC. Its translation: CASSVEQGETYEQYF.

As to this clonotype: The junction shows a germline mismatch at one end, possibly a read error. Written as DNA, the CDR3 is TGTGCCAGCAGTGAGGGTCAGGGACTTAATGAGCAGCTCTTC. It translates to CASSEGQGLNEQLF. The chain recombines TRBV6-4 with TRBJ2-1; possibly TRBD2 for D (6 bases). Germline V lookup: CDR1 MRHNA, CDR2 SNTAGT. The CDR3 has 14 amino acids.

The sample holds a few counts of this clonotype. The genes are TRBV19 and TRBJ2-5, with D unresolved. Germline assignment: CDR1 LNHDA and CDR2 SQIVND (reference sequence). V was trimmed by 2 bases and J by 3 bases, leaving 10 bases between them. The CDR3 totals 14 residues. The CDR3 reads CASSILENKETQYF. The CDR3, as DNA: TGTGCCAGTAGTATATTAGAGAATAAAGAGACCCAGTACTTC.

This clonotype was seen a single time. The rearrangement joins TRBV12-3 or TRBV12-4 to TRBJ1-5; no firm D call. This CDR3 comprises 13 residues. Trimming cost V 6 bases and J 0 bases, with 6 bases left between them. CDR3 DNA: TGTGCCAGCAGCGAGCATAGCAATCAGCCCCAGCATTTT. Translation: CASSEHSNQPQHF.